The rows below give T cell receptor beta chains drawn from one sample of a study of blood T cell repertoires in COVID-19. Profiling relied on immunoSEQ multiplex PCR, and the TCRdb table lists in-frame clones only, not all of them. The table shows more than 95,000 clones, with roughly 87% occurring only once. The sequenced sample consisted of peripheral blood. The receptors here all came from an elderly man with active or convalescent COVID-19. CDR3s include the opening cysteine and the closing phenylalanine or tryptophan. A D gene is named only where the DNA matches it firmly. Only some rows state a clone size, as once, few, many or a class for expanded clones.

j_gene,abundance,d_gene,v_gene,CDR3aa,CDR3nt
TRBJ2-7,.,.,TRBV4-3,CASSHPGAYEQYF,TGCGCCAGCAGCCATCCGGGGGCCTACGAGCAGTACTTC
TRBJ2-5,once,TRBD1,TRBV15,CATSREPDRAETQYF,TGTGCCACCAGCAGAGAACCGGACAGGGCGGAGACCCAGTACTTC
TRBJ2-1,.,TRBD2,TRBV7-9,CASSGRLAGVSYNEQFF,TGTGCCAGCAGCGGTCGACTAGCGGGGGTCTCCTACAATGAGCAGTTCTTC
TRBJ1-1,.,TRBD1,TRBV19,CASKDRARTEAFF,TGTGCCAGTAAAGACAGGGCTCGGACTGAAGCTTTCTTT
TRBJ2-7,.,TRBD2,TRBV6-4,CASIKTSGKIEQYF,TGTGCCAGCATCAAGACTAGCGGGAAGATCGAGCAGTACTTC
TRBJ2-6,.,TRBD2,TRBV11-2,CASSRQRGPRSGANVLTF,TGTGCCAGCAGCCGGCAGCGGGGGCCCCGCTCTGGGGCCAACGTCCTGACTTTC
TRBJ2-1,.,.,TRBV18,CASSPRAGIHNEQFF,TGTGCCAGCTCACCACGGGCGGGTATCCACAATGAGCAGTTCTTC
TRBJ1-5,.,.,TRBV28,CASRDSGGYNQPQHF,TGTGCCAGCAGGGATTCGGGGGGCTATAATCAGCCCCAGCATTTT
TRBJ2-5,.,TRBD1,TRBV5-8,CASSLATGGTGETQYF,TGTGCCAGCAGCTTGGCCACAGGGGGAACGGGCGAGACCCAGTACTTC
TRBJ1-1,.,.,TRBV20-1,CSALPQGKAFF,TGCAGTGCTTTACCTCAGGGGAAAGCTTTCTTT
TRBJ2-7,.,TRBD2,TRBV24-1,CATSALGLAGGSDEQYF,TGTGCCACCAGTGCCCTGGGACTAGCGGGAGGATCTGACGAGCAGTACTTC
TRBJ1-2,.,.,TRBV7-2,CASSSGVRGYGYTF,TGTGCCAGCAGCTCCGGGGTGCGGGGGTACGGCTACACCTTC
TRBJ2-3,.,.,TRBV3-1/TRBV3-2,CASSQATPSTDTQYF,TGTGCCAGCAGCCAAGCGACACCTAGCACAGATACGCAGTATTTT
TRBJ2-3,.,.,TRBV9,CASSVARAGDTQYF,TGTGCCAGCAGCGTAGCTAGGGCGGGAGATACGCAGTATTTT
TRBJ1-6,.,TRBD1,TRBV5-1,CASSADRGHSPLHF,TGCGCCAGCAGCGCGGACAGGGGACATTCACCCCTCCACTTT
TRBJ2-1,.,TRBD1,TRBV14,CASSRDRAYNEQFF,TGTGCCAGCAGCCGGGACAGGGCGTACAATGAGCAGTTCTTC
TRBJ1-2,.,.,TRBV3-1/TRBV3-2,CASSQDIRVYGYTF,TGTGCCAGCAGCCAAGATATCCGGGTTTATGGCTACACCTTC
TRBJ2-7,.,.,TRBV7-9,CASSLVGAYEQYF,TGTGCCAGCAGCTTAGTAGGGGCCTACGAGCAGTACTTC
TRBJ1-5,.,TRBD1,TRBV7-9,CASSLTGVGQPQHF,TGTGCCAGCAGCCTTACAGGGGTGGGTCAGCCCCAGCATTTT
TRBJ1-4,.,.,TRBV6-6,CATKPAGGRQEKLFF,TGTGCCACTAAACCTGCGGGGGGTAGACAGGAAAAACTGTTTTTT
TRBJ1-2,.,.,TRBV5-1,CASSLGGPSGYTF,TGCGCCAGCAGCTTGGGGGGCCCCAGTGGCTACACCTTC
TRBJ1-5,.,.,TRBV12-3/TRBV12-4,CASSFSSNQPQHF,TGTGCCAGCAGTTTTAGCAGCAATCAGCCCCAGCATTTT